The following is a T cell receptor beta chain sequence with its context. With V trimmed by 4 bases and J by 5 bases, 4 bases remained unmatched. The CDR3 is 14 residues long. CDR1 is SGHRS, CDR2 YFSETQ, per germline. Assay: immunoSEQ multiplex PCR; the TCRdb copy retains only in-frame clones and omits some. The sample includes 30,000 to 40,000 clones, roughly 94% seen only once; the top ten take less than 0.9%. The data are from a study of T cell changes during pregnancy in multiple sclerosis. The starting material was CD4+ T cells from peripheral blood mononuclear cells, obtained in the third trimester of pregnancy. This chain uses TRBV5-1 with TRBJ1-3; TRBD1 aligns across 9 bases. This TCR was recovered from a female donor with multiple sclerosis, enrolled in a pregnancy study. CDR3 bases: TGCGCCAGCAGCAAGGACAGGGGCCGAAACACCATATATTTT. Residues: CASSKDRGRNTIYF. The full variable domain, completed using reference TRBV5-1 and TRBJ1-3, is KAGVTQTPRYLIKTRGQQVTLSCSPISGHRSVSWYQQTPGQGLQFLFEYFSETQRNKGNFPGRFSGRQFSNSRSEMNVSTLELGDSALYLCASSKDRGRNTIYFGEGSWLTVV.